These 23 T cell receptor beta chains were sequenced from one sample in a study of T cells after yellow fever vaccination. TCRdb reprocessed the 5' RACE reads with MiXCR, giving one entry per CDR3 protein. In the table there are hundreds of thousands of distinct CDR3 sequences, more than 9% of which are singletons. The sequencing here drew on PBMCs, taken on the day of the yellow fever booster vaccination. The receptors were sampled from a man aged 25 to 45 who received the YFV17D yellow fever vaccine.

About this clonotype itself: The junction does not match germline at one end; this may be a read error. This chain connects TRBV29-1 to TRBJ2-5; perhaps TRBD1 as D (6 bases). Germline CDR1 is SQVTM and CDR2 is ANQGSEA. The CDR3 covers 10 residues. In DNA, the CDR3 is TGCAGCGTTGAAGGACAGGATTCGCACTTC. This encodes CSVEGQDSHF.

This chain links TRBV7-8 with TRBJ2-7; 8 nucleotides match TRBD2. CDR3 length: 16 amino acids. J was trimmed by 6 bases and V by 8 bases; bases with no gene match: 18. Germline assignment: CDR1 SGHVS and CDR2 FQNEAQ. The CDR3 reads CASSLRREGLFAEQYF. The DNA for the CDR3 is TGTGCCAGCTCCCTGCGACGGGAGGGATTGTTTGCCGAGCAGTACTTC. Based on the CDR3 plus reference TRBV7-8 and TRBJ2-7, the full variable domain is GAGVSQSPRYKVAKRGQDVALRCDPISGHVSLFWYQQALGQGPEFLTYFQNEAQLDKSGLPSDRFFAERPEGSVSTLKIQRTQQEDSAVYLCASSLRREGLFAEQYFGPGTRLTVT.

This clonotype was counted many times. The chain has TRBV5-1 and TRBJ2-7; D possibly corresponds to TRBD2 (6 bases). This CDR3 contains 14 residues. Looked up from germline, CDR1 is SGHRS and CDR2 is YFSETQ. V was shortened by 0 bases and J by 3 bases, with 10 bases between the two germline ends. CDR3 nucleotides: TGCGCCAGCAGCTTGGCCGTCGGGAGCTACGAGCAGTACTTC. This encodes CASSLAVGSYEQYF. The full variable domain, in which reference TRBV5-1 and TRBJ2-7 provide the parts outside the CDR3, is KAGVTQTPRYLIKTRGQQVTLSCSPISGHRSVSWYQQTPGQGLQFLFEYFSETQRNKGNFPGRFSGRQFSNSRSEMNVSTLELGDSALYLCASSLAVGSYEQYFGPGTRLTVT.

This clonotype was detected ten times or more. V gene TRBV20-1 combines with J gene TRBJ1-6, with 9 bases matching TRBD1. The CDR3 is 12 residues long. Looked up from germline, CDR1 is DFQATT and CDR2 is SNEGSKA (reference sequence). V gave up 7 bases and J gave up 6 bases; unmatched junction bases: 1. The CDR3 here is CSGGQGNSPLHF. For the CDR3, the DNA is TGCAGTGGGGGACAGGGTAATTCACCCCTCCACTTT.

The chain uses TRBV20-1 and TRBJ2-2, with 9 bases identical to TRBD2. Germline CDR1 DFQATT, CDR2 SNEGSKA (reference sequence). Trimming at V came to 1 base and at J to 7 bases, leaving 7 bases not matched to a gene. This CDR3 contains 15 residues. CDR3 nucleotides: TGCAGTGCTAGAGGTGATAGCGGGAGTGGCGGGGAGCTGTTTTTT. Translating it yields CSARGDSGSGGELFF.

The V gene is TRBV4-3, the J gene TRBJ1-1; no firm D call. The V and J ends lost 0 bases and 3 bases respectively, with 11 bases between them. The CDR3 spans 15 residues. Germline V gene sequence: CDR1 LGHNA, CDR2 YSLEER. For the CDR3, the DNA is TGCGCCAGCAGCCAAGATATTTCGGCTTACACTGAAGCTTTCTTT. It specifies CASSQDISAYTEAFF.

This clonotype was observed a few times. The rearrangement joins TRBV20-1 to TRBJ1-5; D is unresolved. The V gene lost 3 bases and the J gene lost 2 bases, with 11 bases spanning the gap. CDR1 is DFQATT and CDR2 is SNEGSKA in the germline V gene (reference sequence). The CDR3 spans 14 residues. As DNA, the CDR3 is TGCAGTGCTAGGGAGGTTGGGGGCAATCAGCCCCAGCATTTT. Its protein product is CSAREVGGNQPQHF.

Ten or more counts support this clonotype. CDR3 sequence (DNA): TGTGCCAGCAGTTTTCTGACTACCATCTACAATGAGCAGTTCTTC. Translated, it gives CASSFLTTIYNEQFF. The rearrangement uses TRBV12-3 or TRBV12-4 and TRBJ2-1, with TRBD2 as a possible D gene (5 bases). The germline V and J ends were trimmed by 3 bases and 3 bases, with 12 bases remaining between them. This CDR3 is 15 amino acids long.

The chain links TRBV5-1 to TRBJ2-1, with TRBD2 matching 10 bases. This CDR3 has 22 amino acids. Germline CDR1 is SGHRS and CDR2 is YFSETQ. Trimming took 2 bases from V and 0 from J; bases not matched to a gene: 20. The DNA of the CDR3 is TGCGCCAGCAGCTTTAAGGCGACAGCTCTAGCGGGAGTCCCTAGCTCCTACAATGAGCAGTTCTTC. This gives the protein CASSFKATALAGVPSSYNEQFF.

In its sample, this clonotype was seen a few times. This chain links TRBV19 with TRBJ2-3; D remains unclear. The ends were cut back, 5 bases at V and 2 bases at J, with 8 bases in the middle. The CDR3 has 13 amino acids. Germline CDR1 reads LNHDA; CDR2 reads SQIVND (reference sequence). The CDR3 is CASSPVNTDTQYF. In DNA form, the CDR3 reads TGTGCCAGTAGTCCGGTAAACACAGATACGCAGTATTTT.

The V and J genes are TRBV5-4 and TRBJ2-1; no clear D gene. CDR1 is SGHNT and CDR2 is YYREEE in the germline V gene (reference sequence). There are 13 residues in the CDR3. Trimming stripped 0 bases from V and 6 bases from J, with 7 bases between. CDR3 coding DNA: TGTGCCAGCAGCTTGGTTAGCCGCAATGAGCAGTTCTTC. It translates to CASSLVSRNEQFF. Full variable domain (remainder filled in from reference TRBV5-4 and TRBJ2-1): ETGVTQSPTHLIKTRGQQVTLRCSSQSGHNTVSWYQQALGQGPQFIFQYYREEENGRGNFPPRFSGLQFPNYSSELNVNALELDDSALYLCASSLVSRNEQFFGPGTRLTVL.

This chain uses TRBV4-3 with TRBJ2-2; D gene uncertain. V was cut by 0 bases and J by 5 bases, with 4 bases left in between. The germline gives CDR1 LGHNA, CDR2 YSLEER. This CDR3 contains 13 residues. In DNA form, the CDR3 reads TGCGCCAGCAGCCAAGATTCTACCGGGGAGCTGTTTTTT. It yields the protein CASSQDSTGELFF.

This clonotype was counted only a few times. The V and J genes are TRBV20-1 and TRBJ2-1; TRBD2 matches 8 bases. Germline CDR1 is DFQATT and CDR2 is SNEGSKA (reference sequence). V was clipped by 5 bases and J by 0 bases; unmatched bases: 3. The CDR3 is 14 amino acids. CDR3 DNA sequence: TGCAGTGCTCGACTAGCGAACTCCTACAATGAGCAGTTCTTC. Translation: CSARLANSYNEQFF.

On this clonotype: The junction departs from the called germline gene at one end, perhaps through a read error. J is TRBJ2-5 and V is TRBV5-1; 10 nucleotides agree with TRBD2. Germline lookup yields CDR1 SGHRS and CDR2 YFSETQ. CDR3 size: 14 residues. This chain's CDR3 is CASKFGLAEETPYF. DNA for the CDR3: TGCGCCAGCAAATTCGGACTAGCGGAAGAGACCCCGTACTTC.

The rearrangement uses TRBV4-1 and TRBJ2-5, with 14 positions matching TRBD2. The CDR3 spans 17 residues. Germline V gene data show CDR1 as MGHRA and CDR2 as YSYEKL. J gave up 3 bases and V 2 bases, and 5 bases lay outside the gene matches. The CDR3 protein is CASSQPPGLAGEETQYF. The DNA of the CDR3 is TGCGCCAGCAGCCAACCGCCGGGACTAGCGGGAGAAGAGACCCAGTACTTC.

In this sample, this clonotype turned up many times. This chain uses TRBV29-1 with TRBJ2-7, with 9 bases identical to TRBD2. Germline CDR1 SQVTM, CDR2 ANQGSEA. CDR3 length: 12 residues. Unmatched junction bases numbered 4, after V lost 4 bases and J lost 6 bases. CDR3 amino acids: CSVGLAGVEQYF. The CDR3 bases are TGCAGCGTTGGATTAGCGGGAGTCGAGCAGTACTTC.

This clonotype was seen a few times. The chain combines TRBV2 with TRBJ2-3, with D tentatively TRBD2 (6 bases). This CDR3 is built from 14 residues. Germline values: CDR1 SNHLY, CDR2 FYNNEI. Deletions cut 8 bases from V and 0 bases from J, with 12 bases between. CDR3 sequence (DNA): TGTGCCAGCCTTCTCGCGGGGAGCACAGATACGCAGTATTTT. Amino acids: CASLLAGSTDTQYF.

This clonotype appeared a few times. The CDR3 nucleotides read TGTGCCAGCAGTCCCCGGACAGGGTCGGTCTACGAGCAGTACTTC. Translating it yields CASSPRTGSVYEQYF. V gene TRBV27 combines with J gene TRBJ2-7; 8 nucleotides agree with TRBD1. V dropped 5 bases and J dropped 3; count of bases not matched to a gene: 9. Germline-derived CDR1 and CDR2 are MNHEY and SMNVEV (reference sequence). This CDR3 region has 15 residues.

This clonotype has only a few counts. The chain carries TRBV28 and TRBJ2-5; 7 bases are shared with TRBD1. The CDR3 contains 14 residues. The V segment lost 6 bases and the J segment 6 bases; nucleotides outside the gene matches: 10. Germline CDR1 MDHEN, CDR2 SYDVKM. The CDR3 region is CASSPPGGRQTQYF. The DNA of the CDR3 is TGTGCCAGCAGCCCCCCAGGGGGTCGGCAGACCCAGTACTTC.

The chain couples TRBV4-2 to TRBJ2-2, with D uncertain. V lost 0 bases and J lost 6, with 5 bases in between. This CDR3 is 13 amino acids long. Germline CDR1 reads LGHNA; CDR2 reads YNFKEQ. The CDR3 sequence is CASSQERSGELFF. The CDR3 coding sequence is TGTGCCAGCAGCCAAGAAAGGTCCGGGGAGCTGTTTTTT.

This rearrangement joins TRBV20-1 to TRBJ2-1; 9 bases align to TRBD2. In germline, CDR1 is DFQATT, CDR2 SNEGSKA (reference sequence). The CDR3 has 14 residues. Trimming at V came to 1 base and at J to 7 bases, leaving 5 bases not matched to a gene. In nucleotides, the CDR3 is TGCAGTGCTAGAGCTAGCGGGATAGTAAATGAGCAGTTCTTC. It encodes CSARASGIVNEQFF.

This clonotype appeared a few times. The genes are TRBV20-1 and TRBJ2-1; 14 bases are shared with TRBD2. The V and J ends lost 6 bases and 7 bases, in that order; junction bases with no gene match: 5. Germline V CDR1 and CDR2: DFQATT, SNEGSKA (reference sequence). The CDR3 loop spans 14 amino acids. The CDR3 DNA reads as TGCAGTGCATGGACTAGCGGGAGGAGTAATGAGCAGTTCTTC. This encodes CSAWTSGRSNEQFF.

The rearrangement links TRBV9 to TRBJ2-2, with 12 bases identical to TRBD2. The junction had 3 bases not matched to a gene; V was cut back by 0 bases and J by 6 bases. This CDR3 has 16 amino acids. From germline, CDR1 is SGDLS and CDR2 YYNGEE. The CDR3 DNA is TGTGCCAGCAGCGTAGGGACTAGCGGGATTGCCGGGGAGCTGTTTTTT. Translated: CASSVGTSGIAGELFF. The full variable domain, its missing parts supplied by reference TRBV9 and TRBJ2-2, is DSGVTQTPKHLITATGQRVTLRCSPRSGDLSVYWYQQSLDQGLQFLIQYYNGEERAKGNILERFSAQQFPDLHSELNLSSLELGDSALYFCASSVGTSGIAGELFFGEGSRLTVL.